This T cell receptor (beta chain) was found in a study of blood T cells in healthy people across ages. Study findings and constraints: Aged donors had fewer naive CD4+ cells and lower diversity than long-lived donors.

A sample-barcoded 5' primer and a J-beta primer mix were used in a second PCR of about 7 to 11 cycles. Each CDR3 protein gets one entry after TCRdb re-called the 5' RACE reads with MiXCR. The table shows hundreds of thousands of distinct CDR3 sequences, with 58% occurring only once. This clonotype was detected once. The antigen remains undetermined. The CDR3 sequence is 16 residues long. Looked up from germline, CDR1 is MNHNS and CDR2 is SASEGT. V shed 7 bases and J shed 2 bases, with 19 bases lying between them. J is TRBJ2-3 and V is TRBV6-1; D may be TRBD1 or TRBD2 (6 bases each). Sequences were obtained from blood. The clonotype was recovered from a man in his 60s in good health. CDR3 amino acids: CASTERGAEPTDTQYF. CDR3 sequence (DNA): TGTGCCAGCACGGAGAGGGGGGCGGAACCCACAGATACGCAGTATTTT.